The 20 T cell receptor beta chains in this list originate from one sample, sequenced in a study of blood T cells in healthy people across ages. Sample-barcoded 5' priming and a J-beta primer mix drove a second PCR of about 6 to 12 cycles. Using its own MiXCR run on the 5' RACE reads, TCRdb lists one record per CDR3 protein. The sample carries about 830,000 distinct CDR3 sequences, less than 80% recorded once. Sequenced: blood. Source of these receptors: a man aged 25-40 years in good health.

For this clonotype: The conserved final phenylalanine or tryptophan is absent from the CDR3, which likely points to a read error. The chain links TRBV6-1 to TRBJ2-3; D remains unclear. The CDR3 length is 13 residues. The V gene's germline CDR1 is MNHNS and CDR2 SASEGT. Trimming removed 7 bases at V and 3 bases at J, with 11 bases between. This chain's CDR3 is CASTPGLTDTQYS. Written as DNA, the CDR3 is TGTGCCAGCACCCCCGGGCTGACAGATACGCAGTATTCT.

The chain employs TRBV21-1 and TRBJ2-7; the table's D gene call, TRBD2, was not cross checked with the DNA. TRBV21-1 is a known pseudogene. The CDR3 has 13 residues. The DNA of the CDR3 is TGTGCCAGCGCCACCGGGGCTTCCTACGAGCAGTACTTC. Protein: CASATGASYEQYF.

V gene TRBV28 combines with J gene TRBJ1-2; maybe TRBD1 (6 bases). The CDR3 consists of 14 residues. Trimming pared 6 bases from V and 8 bases from J, leaving 19 bases between. Germline loops: CDR1 MDHEN, CDR2 SYDVKM. The CDR3 coding sequence is TGTGCCAGCAGCCGACAGGAAAAAGTGAAGGGCTACACCTTC. Its protein product is CASSRQEKVKGYTF.

This clonotype was observed a handful of times. The V call is TRBV11-3, the J call TRBJ2-1; 10 bases are a match to TRBD1. The V gene's germline CDR1 is SGHNT and CDR2 YENEEA. This CDR3 has 15 residues. The junction had 3 bases not matched to a gene; V was cut back by 5 bases and J by 2 bases. Here the CDR3 reads CASSIDRGPYNEQFF. CDR3 nucleotides: TGTGCCAGCAGCATCGACAGGGGGCCCTACAATGAGCAGTTCTTC.

The gene calls are TRBV3-1 and TRBJ1-2; possible D gene TRBD1, 5 bases. The V gene's germline CDR1 is LGHDT and CDR2 YNNKEL (reference sequence). The CDR3 spans 14 residues. Trimming left V 1 base short and J 1 base short, with 7 bases between. The CDR3 DNA sequence: TGTGCCAGCAGCCAAGTTCAGGGTAACTATGGCTACACCTTC. Its translation is CASSQVQGNYGYTF. The full variable domain, with the rest looked up from reference TRBV3-1 and TRBJ1-2, is DTAVSQTPKYLVTQMGNDKSIKCEQNLGHDTMYWYKQDSKKFLKIMFSYNNKELIINETVPNRFSPKSPDKAHLNLHINSLELGDSAVYFCASSQVQGNYGYTFGSGTRLTVV.

This chain joins TRBV5-1 and TRBJ1-1; D ambiguous. The germline V and J ends were trimmed by 4 bases and 3 bases, with 10 bases remaining between them. The CDR3 consists of 13 residues. The germline gives CDR1 SGHRS, CDR2 YFSETQ. As DNA, the CDR3 is TGCGCCAGCAGCCCGACTGCAGACACTGAAGCTTTCTTT. Translated: CASSPTADTEAFF.

The chain carries TRBV5-1 and TRBJ1-2; tentatively, D is TRBD1 (5 bases). The CDR3 extends over 15 amino acids. The V and J ends lost 0 bases and 4 bases respectively, with 13 bases between them. Germline CDR1 SGHRS, CDR2 YFSETQ. As DNA, the CDR3 is TGCGCCAGCAGCTTGGAATCGGGGACCATCTATGGCTACACCTTC. Amino acids: CASSLESGTIYGYTF.

This chain links TRBV29-1 with TRBJ2-7, with D possibly being TRBD1 or TRBD2 (6 bases each). Trimming took off 7 bases at V and 0 bases at J, with 13 bases between the two ends. Germline CDR1 and CDR2: SQVTM and ANQGSEA. The CDR3 length is 13 residues. CDR3 amino acids: CSAGAEISYEQYF. The CDR3 DNA reads as TGCAGCGCGGGGGCAGAGATCTCCTACGAGCAGTACTTC.

J is TRBJ2-1 and V is TRBV29-1; TRBD2 aligns across 9 bases. Germline V lookup: CDR1 SQVTM, CDR2 ANQGSEA. Trimming removed 4 bases from V and 5 bases from J; junction bases left unmatched: 6. This CDR3 contains 14 residues. This CDR3 is CSVAFSGGNNEQFF. CDR3 DNA: TGCAGCGTTGCTTTCAGCGGGGGGAACAATGAGCAGTTCTTC.

The rearrangement uses TRBV7-2 and TRBJ2-7, with no clear D. Trimming removed 3 bases from V and 5 bases from J, with 17 bases in between. CDR1 SGHTA and CDR2 FQGNSA come from the germline V gene. This CDR3 region has 15 residues. The CDR3 here is CASSLGLSIDHEQYF. DNA of the CDR3: TGTGCCAGCAGCTTGGGTCTGTCTATCGATCACGAGCAGTACTTC.

This clonotype was picked up a small number of times. The chain uses TRBV4-3 and TRBJ2-7, with unresolved D. This CDR3 spans 13 amino acids. The germline V gene encodes CDR1 LGHNA and CDR2 YSLEER. The V end was cut by 3 bases, the J end by 5 bases, with 11 bases between. The CDR3: CASSQLLGHEQYF. DNA of the CDR3: TGCGCCAGCAGCCAGTTGTTGGGCCACGAGCAGTACTTC.

This chain uses TRBV20-1 with TRBJ1-2; D ambiguous. Trimming took off 2 bases at V and 8 bases at J, with 12 bases between the two ends. Germline V gene sequence: CDR1 DFQATT, CDR2 SNEGSKA (reference sequence). The CDR3 runs to 12 residues. The CDR3 DNA follows: TGCAGTGCTAGAAAGAGGGCATGGGGCTACACCTTC. It encodes CSARKRAWGYTF.

This clonotype appeared once. The chain couples TRBV29-1 to TRBJ2-1; D perhaps matches TRBD1 (6 bases). The CDR3 has 14 residues. Looked up from germline, CDR1 is SQVTM and CDR2 is ANQGSEA. The V and J ends lost 6 bases and 3 bases respectively, with 15 bases between them. The chain's CDR3 is CSVTGTLNYNEQFF. In DNA, the CDR3 is TGCAGCGTAACCGGGACACTAAACTACAATGAGCAGTTCTTC.

The rearrangement links TRBV2 to TRBJ2-4; 7 nucleotides line up with TRBD1. The end of the DNA is better explained by TRBJ2-5, so the J call may be wrong. The germline CDR1 and CDR2 sequences are SNHLY and FYNNEI. The CDR3 is made up of 16 amino acids. CDR3 residues: CASSSGTAVNKETQYF. The CDR3 DNA is TGTGCCAGCAGTTCCGGGACAGCGGTTAACAAAGAGACCCAGTACTTC.

The genes are TRBV5-1 and TRBJ2-1; D is ambiguous. Germline values: CDR1 SGHRS, CDR2 YFSETQ. The CDR3 has 16 amino acids. V was trimmed by 4 bases and J by 8 bases, leaving 22 bases between them. The CDR3 DNA follows: TGCGCCAGCAGCCACGGACCGGATTACTTAGAGGATGAGCAGTTCTTC. This encodes CASSHGPDYLEDEQFF.

The chain links TRBV4-2 to TRBJ2-3; TRBD2 matches 10 bases. Germline V gene lookup returns CDR1 LGHNA and CDR2 YNFKEQ. V trimming: 0 bases; J trimming: 5 bases; junction bases outside the gene matches: 11. CDR3 length: 18 amino acids. DNA for the CDR3: TGTGCCAGCAGCCAAGAGTTCGCAGCGGGGGGGAGGGTAGATACGCAGTATTTT. Its translation: CASSQEFAAGGRVDTQYF.

The genes are TRBV6-4 and TRBJ1-5; possibly TRBD1 for D (5 bases). CDR3 length equals 15 residues. Trimming cost V 6 bases and J 0 bases, with 12 bases left between them. Germline loops: CDR1 MRHNA, CDR2 SNTAGT. This CDR3 reads CASRPTAFSNQPQHF. DNA for the CDR3: TGTGCCAGCAGACCGACAGCCTTTAGCAATCAGCCCCAGCATTTT.

This chain joins TRBV14 and TRBJ2-3; 11 bases match TRBD2. Germline CDR1 and CDR2: SGHDN and FVKESK. J gave up 10 bases and V 4 bases, and 10 bases lay outside the gene matches. The CDR3 totals 15 residues. This CDR3 is CASSPTSGGHDSQYF. The CDR3 DNA reads as TGTGCCAGCAGCCCCACTAGCGGGGGCCACGATTCGCAGTATTTT.

The chain uses TRBV7-2 and TRBJ1-5; maybe TRBD1 (6 bases). V lost 3 bases and J 3 bases, leaving 12 bases between the germline ends. Germline V lookup: CDR1 SGHTA, CDR2 FQGNSA. CDR3 size: 15 residues. Here the CDR3 reads CASSFQGGSNQPQHF. DNA of the CDR3: TGTGCCAGCAGCTTCCAAGGGGGATCCAATCAGCCCCAGCATTTT.

This clonotype was seen a few times. The chain employs TRBV7-3 and TRBJ2-3; 9 nucleotides agree with TRBD2. The CDR3 covers 17 residues. Trimming at V came to 0 bases and at J to 1 base, leaving 5 bases not matched to a gene. The germline CDR1 and CDR2 sequences are SGHTA and FQGTGA. CDR3 nucleotide sequence: TGTGCCAGCAGCTTAACGAAGCGGGGGGATGGCACAGATACGCAGTATTTT. This codes for CASSLTKRGDGTDTQYF. Drawing the rest from reference TRBV7-3 and TRBJ2-3, the complete variable domain is GAGVSQTPSNKVTEKGKYVELRCDPISGHTALYWYRQSLGQGPEFLIYFQGTGAADDSGLPNDRFFAVRPEGSVSTLKIQRTERGDSAVYLCASSLTKRGDGTDTQYFGPGTRLTVL.